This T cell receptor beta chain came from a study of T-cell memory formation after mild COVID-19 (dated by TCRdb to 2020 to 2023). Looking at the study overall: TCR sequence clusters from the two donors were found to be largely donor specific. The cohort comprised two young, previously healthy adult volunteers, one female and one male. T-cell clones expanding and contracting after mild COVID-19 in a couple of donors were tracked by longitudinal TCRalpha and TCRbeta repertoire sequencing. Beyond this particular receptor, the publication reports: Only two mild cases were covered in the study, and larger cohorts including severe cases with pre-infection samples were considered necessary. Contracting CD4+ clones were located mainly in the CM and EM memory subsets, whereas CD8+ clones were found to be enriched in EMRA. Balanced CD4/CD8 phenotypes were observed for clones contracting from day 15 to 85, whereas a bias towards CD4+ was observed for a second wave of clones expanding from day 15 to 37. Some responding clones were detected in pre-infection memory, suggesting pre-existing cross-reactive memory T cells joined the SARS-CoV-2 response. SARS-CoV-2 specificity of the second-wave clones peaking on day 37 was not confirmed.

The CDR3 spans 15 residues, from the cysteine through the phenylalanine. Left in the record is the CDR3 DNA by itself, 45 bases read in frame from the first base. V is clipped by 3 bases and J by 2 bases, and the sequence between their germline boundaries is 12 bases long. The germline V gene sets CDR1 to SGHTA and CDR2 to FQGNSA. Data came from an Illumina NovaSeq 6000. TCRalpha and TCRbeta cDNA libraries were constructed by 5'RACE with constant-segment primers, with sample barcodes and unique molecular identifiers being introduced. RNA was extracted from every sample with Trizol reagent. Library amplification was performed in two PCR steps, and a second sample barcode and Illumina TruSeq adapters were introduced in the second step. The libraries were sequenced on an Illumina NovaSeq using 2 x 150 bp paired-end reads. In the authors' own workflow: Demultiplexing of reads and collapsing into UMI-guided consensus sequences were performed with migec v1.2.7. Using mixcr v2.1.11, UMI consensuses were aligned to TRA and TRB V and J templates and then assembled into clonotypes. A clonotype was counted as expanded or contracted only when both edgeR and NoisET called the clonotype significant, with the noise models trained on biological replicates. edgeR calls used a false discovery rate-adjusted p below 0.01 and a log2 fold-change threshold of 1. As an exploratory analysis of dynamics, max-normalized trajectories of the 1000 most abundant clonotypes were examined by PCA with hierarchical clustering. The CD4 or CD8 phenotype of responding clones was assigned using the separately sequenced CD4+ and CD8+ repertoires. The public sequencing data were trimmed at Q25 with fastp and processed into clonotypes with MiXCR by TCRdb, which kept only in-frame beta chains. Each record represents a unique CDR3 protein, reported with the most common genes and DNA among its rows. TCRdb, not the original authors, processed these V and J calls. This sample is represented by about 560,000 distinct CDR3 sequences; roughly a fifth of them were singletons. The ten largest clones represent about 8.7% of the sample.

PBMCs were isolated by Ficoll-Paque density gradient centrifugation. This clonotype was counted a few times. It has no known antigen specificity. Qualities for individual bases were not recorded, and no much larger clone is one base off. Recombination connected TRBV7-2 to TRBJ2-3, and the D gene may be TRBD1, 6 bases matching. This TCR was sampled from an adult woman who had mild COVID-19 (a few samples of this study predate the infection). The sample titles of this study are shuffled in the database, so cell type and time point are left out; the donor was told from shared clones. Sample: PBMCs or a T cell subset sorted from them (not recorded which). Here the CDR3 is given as CASSFRQAFTDTQYF. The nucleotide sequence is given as TGTGCCAGCAGCTTTAGACAGGCTTTCACAGATACGCAGTATTTT.